This entry lists 11 T cell receptor beta chains sequenced from one sample in a study of cytomegalovirus exposure and HLA in healthy donors (dated by TCRdb to the late 2010s). Receptors were amplified or captured by the immunoSEQ multiplex PCR assay. The multiplex PCR relied on a mix of 60 forward primers for TCR Vbeta segments and 13 reverse primers for TCR Jbeta segments. As stored in TCRdb, this immuneACCESS dataset retains in-frame rearrangements with V and J assigned. A fraction of the clones does not appear; measured against another copy, unresolved V genes explain less than half of the discrepancy, and the remainder lacks a known reason. The data table for this sample lists 130,000 or so clones. The ten largest clonotypes hold 1.5% to 1.9% of the sample. The sequenced sample was PBMCs. The receptor source for this set is a middle-aged woman in good health and CMV-seronegative.

The V gene is TRBV28, the J gene TRBJ1-1, with a tentative D call TRBD1 (6 bases). Trimming cost V 6 bases and J 4 bases, with 12 bases left between them. This CDR3 is 13 amino acids long. The germline CDR1 and CDR2 sequences are MDHEN and SYDVKM. This chain's CDR3 is CASRQGLRTEAFF. The CDR3 DNA sequence: TGTGCCAGCAGACAGGGATTGCGCACTGAAGCTTTCTTT.

The chain is built from TRBV6-5 and TRBJ1-5; D gene unclear. The germline V gene encodes CDR1 MNHEY and CDR2 SVGAGI. Trimming shortened V by 6 bases and J by 4 bases, and 16 bases separated the two germline ends. The CDR3 runs 15 residues. Here the CDR3 reads CASSPLDVRNQPQHF. CDR3 DNA sequence: TGTGCCAGCAGCCCCCTAGACGTAAGGAATCAGCCCCAGCATTTT.

This chain links TRBV29-1 with TRBJ1-1; 8 bases map to TRBD1. Germline V CDR1 and CDR2: SQVTM, ANQGSEA. The CDR3 has 14 residues. Trimming cost V 5 bases and J 1 base; bases outside gene matches: 6. The CDR3 sequence is CSVRRQGQNTEAFF. For the CDR3, the DNA is TGCAGCGTTCGACGACAGGGGCAGAACACTGAAGCTTTCTTT.

The genes are TRBV18 and TRBJ1-2; 7 bases match TRBD1. V was clipped by 2 bases and J by 6 bases; unmatched bases: 3. CDR3 length: 13 residues. CDR1 KGHSH and CDR2 LQKENI come from the germline V gene. This chain's CDR3 is CASSPTGVDGYTF. Written as DNA, the CDR3 is TGTGCCAGCTCACCAACAGGGGTGGATGGCTACACCTTC.

The chain is built from TRBV18 and TRBJ1-5; no reliable D call. V was cut by 2 bases and J by 6 bases, with 11 bases left in between. Germline CDR1 reads KGHSH; CDR2 reads LQKENI. This CDR3 comprises 14 residues. In DNA form, the CDR3 reads TGTGCCAGCTCACCAATGGCGGGAAGTCAGCCCCAGCATTTT. It yields the protein CASSPMAGSQPQHF. The full variable domain, its missing parts supplied by reference TRBV18 and TRBJ1-5, is NAGVMQNPRHLVRRRGQEARLRCSPMKGHSHVYWYRQLPEEGLKFMVYLQKENIIDESGMPKERFSAEFPKEGPSILRIQQVVRGDSAAYFCASSPMAGSQPQHFGDGTRLSIL.

V gene TRBV5-1 combines with J gene TRBJ2-3; tentatively, D is TRBD1 (6 bases). Between the trimmed V and J ends, which lost 6 bases and 4 bases, there was a span of 15 bases. This CDR3 region has 14 residues. CDR1 and CDR2 from the germline V gene are SGHRS and YFSETQ. CDR3 amino acids: CASTVDRSPDTQYF. CDR3 DNA: TGCGCCAGCACCGTGGACAGATCCCCAGATACGCAGTATTTT.

Comments on this clone: A read error may produce the germline difference seen at one junction end. V is TRBV7-7 and J is TRBJ2-5; D might be TRBD2 (6 bases). This CDR3 is built from 14 residues. CDR1 is SSHAT, CDR2 FNYEAQ, per germline (reference sequence). The CDR3 region is CASSFGTGDLTQYF. The CDR3 DNA reads as TGTGCTAGCAGCTTCGGGACGGGAGACCTGACCCAGTACTTC.

The rearrangement links TRBV5-6 to TRBJ1-1; unclear D gene. The CDR3 has 12 residues. Trimming cost V 2 bases and J 5 bases, with 7 bases left between them. Germline CDR1 SGHDT, CDR2 YYEEEE. The CDR3 bases are TGTGCCAGCAGCTTAACGAGGACTGAAGCTTTCTTT. The encoded protein is CASSLTRTEAFF.

The V and J genes are TRBV2 and TRBJ1-1, with D perhaps matching TRBD1 (5 bases). Deletions cut 2 bases from V and 4 bases from J, with 14 bases between. Germline assignment: CDR1 SNHLY and CDR2 FYNNEI. This CDR3 is built from 15 residues. CDR3 loop: CASSELGGVGTEAFF. The CDR3 DNA reads TGTGCCAGCAGTGAATTGGGGGGGGTCGGCACTGAAGCTTTCTTT.

V is TRBV4-3 and J is TRBJ1-2, with D tentatively TRBD1 (5 bases). CDR1 and CDR2 from the germline V gene are LGHNA and YSLEER. Trimming pared 1 base from V and 0 bases from J, leaving 15 bases between. The length of the CDR3 is 17 residues. The CDR3 bases are TGCGCCAGCAGCCAAGCCGACCGGGACTCTCCTAACTATGGCTACACCTTC. Protein sequence: CASSQADRDSPNYGYTF.

The rearrangement joins TRBV6-4 to TRBJ1-5, with 12 bases lining up with TRBD1. The CDR3 sequence is 14 residues long. V lost 10 bases to trimming and J lost 5 bases; unmatched junction nucleotides: 6. The germline V gene has CDR1 MRHNA and CDR2 SNTAGT. DNA of the CDR3: TGTGCCAACAGCGGGACAGGGGGCTATCAGCCCCAGCATTTT. Its translation: CANSGTGGYQPQHF.